Here is one TCR beta chain with its context. As yet, its antigen is unknown. The record originates from a study of Ad26.COV2.S vaccination and SARS-CoV-2 variants. Across the whole study: In the COV1001 trial, the donor was in the Ad26.COV2.S arm. Study-level points and caveats: Participants in the vaccine arm had higher spike-specific TCR breadth; placebo recipients had lower.

Profiling relied on immunoSEQ multiplex PCR, and the TCRdb table lists in-frame clones only, not all of them. The sample carries 380,000 or so clones, about 86% recorded once. As to treatment: roughly 19 received Ad26.COV2.S at low or high dose, single or two shots; several received placebo; per-sample allocation not given. The study sampled participants on day 63 after the first vaccine or placebo injection. Recruitment in Boston yielded a donor of adult age, 18-55 years. The J segment lost 6 bases and the V segment lost 5 bases, leaving 8 bases of the junction unmatched. Per the germline V gene, CDR1 is MNHEY and CDR2 is SVGEGT. The CDR3 is 14 residues long.

This clonotype was sampled from a person aged 18-65 years who received the Ad26.COV2.S COVID-19 vaccine or a placebo. The input for sequencing was peripheral blood, taken in a trial of Ad26.COV2.S vaccine versus placebo. The chain uses TRBV6-2 or TRBV6-3 and TRBJ2-7; 9 bases match TRBD1. The CDR3 DNA follows: TGTGCCAGCAGTACTACAGGGGGCCAGGGCGAGCAGTACTTC. This encodes CASSTTGGQGEQYF.